The subject of this entry is one TCR beta chain. The same CDR3 arises from other DNA sequences in this sample as well. The sample is drawn from a study of blood T cell repertoires in COVID-19. Across the study: Collection of acute and convalescent COVID-19 samples took place in the United States, Italy and Spain. Nucleic acid was either cDNA or gDNA, and it came from T cells, B-cell-depleted T cells, or PBMCs.

Seattle's cohort entered during active infection and was followed longitudinally. In the authors' methods: Reference gene primer amplification gave nucleated cell count estimates. Clones were read by immunoSEQ multiplex PCR, and TCRdb kept only the in-frame ones, dropping some. That table furnishes V, J and clone size, whereas the DNA furnished D and trimming. The sample has about 480,000 clones; about 91% are singletons. The germline V gene encodes CDR1 SQVTM and CDR2 ANQGSEA. The CDR3 sequence is 11 residues long. Trimming cost V 7 bases and J 3 bases, with 9 bases left between them. The specimen sequenced was peripheral blood. The rearrangement links TRBV29-1 to TRBJ1-1; no clear D gene. This TCR was recovered from a woman aged 45-65 years with COVID-19, enrolled during active disease. The CDR3 DNA is TGCAGCGGCGGGGAGGACACTGAAGCTTTCTTT. Translating it yields CSGGEDTEAFF.